Shown below are 8 T cell receptor beta chains from a single sample sequenced in a study of cytomegalovirus exposure and HLA in healthy donors. Clones were read by immunoSEQ multiplex PCR, and TCRdb kept only the in-frame ones, dropping some. The table includes 57,000 or so clones, 95% to 96% detected once. Source material: PBMCs. These receptor sequences come from a man between 18 and 35 years old in good health and CMV-seronegative.

The chain carries TRBV7-2 and TRBJ2-3; 15 bases agree with TRBD2. Germline V gene lookup returns CDR1 SGHTA and CDR2 FQGNSA. J lost 7 bases, V lost 3 bases, and 5 bases had no gene match. The CDR3 sequence is 16 residues long. The CDR3 here is CASSLGLAGGRNTQYF. The DNA of the CDR3 is TGTGCCAGCAGCTTGGGACTAGCGGGAGGAAGAAATACGCAGTATTTT.

This chain uses TRBV15 with TRBJ2-2; D possibly corresponds to TRBD1 (5 bases). This CDR3 comprises 15 residues. In germline, CDR1 is LNHNV, CDR2 YYDKDF (reference sequence). Between the trimmed V and J ends, which lost 0 bases and 8 bases, there was a span of 13 bases. CDR3 nucleotide sequence: TGTGCCACCAGCAGAGATCGCAGGGCCGCTGGGGAGCTGTTTTTT. It specifies CATSRDRRAAGELFF. Using reference TRBV15 and TRBJ2-2 for the parts outside the CDR3, the full variable domain is DAMVIQNPRYQVTQFGKPVTLSCSQTLNHNVMYWYQQKSSQAPKLLFHYYDKDFNNEADTPDNFQSRRPNTSFCFLDIRSPGLGDTAMYLCATSRDRRAAGELFFGEGSRLTVL.

This clone showed up just a few times. The rearrangement links TRBV5-1 to TRBJ2-1; 10 positions agree with TRBD2. Germline CDR1 reads SGHRS; CDR2 reads YFSETQ. The CDR3 spans 14 residues. The junction had 2 bases not matched to a gene; V was cut back by 4 bases and J by 4 bases. For the CDR3, the DNA is TGCGCCAGCAGCGGGACTAGCGCATACAATGAGCAGTTCTTC. Encoded protein: CASSGTSAYNEQFF. The full variable domain, with the rest looked up from reference TRBV5-1 and TRBJ2-1, is KAGVTQTPRYLIKTRGQQVTLSCSPISGHRSVSWYQQTPGQGLQFLFEYFSETQRNKGNFPGRFSGRQFSNSRSEMNVSTLELGDSALYLCASSGTSAYNEQFFGPGTRLTVL.

The V call is TRBV28, the J call TRBJ1-4; the D gene is possibly TRBD1 (6 bases). CDR1 is MDHEN and CDR2 is SYDVKM in the germline V gene. The V gene lost 7 bases and the J gene lost 9 bases, with 12 bases spanning the gap. The CDR3 extends over 12 amino acids. The CDR3 DNA reads as TGTGCCAGCACCCAGGGGTGGCAAAAACTGTTTTTT. Encoded protein: CASTQGWQKLFF. The entire variable domain, with the rest obtained from reference TRBV28 and TRBJ1-4, is as follows: DVKVTQSSRYLVKRTGEKVFLECVQDMDHENMFWYRQDPGLGLRLIYFSYDVKMKEKGDIPEGYSVSREKKERFSLILESASTNQTSMYLCASTQGWQKLFFGSGTQLSVL.

This sequence joins TRBV7-9 and TRBJ2-3; a weak D match, TRBD1 (5 bases). The CDR3 covers 18 residues. CDR1 SEHNR and CDR2 FQNEAQ come from the germline V gene (reference sequence). Trimming took off 4 bases at V and 0 bases at J, with 20 bases between the two ends. CDR3 sequence reads: CASSSIDFGHLSTDTQYF. In nucleotides, the CDR3 is TGTGCCAGCAGCTCGATTGATTTTGGACACCTAAGCACAGATACGCAGTATTTT.

The genes are TRBV4-2 and TRBJ2-7, with D maybe TRBD2 (5 bases). The V gene's germline CDR1 is LGHNA and CDR2 YNFKEQ. The germline V and J ends were trimmed by 1 base and 0 bases, with 13 bases remaining between them. This CDR3 has 16 residues. CDR3 sequence: CASSQASWSYSYEQYF. DNA of the CDR3: TGTGCCAGCAGCCAAGCTAGCTGGAGCTACTCCTACGAGCAGTACTTC.

This sequence joins TRBV27 and TRBJ2-7; TRBD2 agrees at 16 bases. Looked up from germline, CDR1 is MNHEY and CDR2 is SMNVEV (reference sequence). Unmatched junction bases numbered 8, after V lost 2 bases and J lost 10 bases. This CDR3 has 16 amino acids. CDR3 nucleotide sequence: TGTGCCAGCAGTTTAGGCGCCGGGACTAGCGGGAGGGCCCAGTACTTC. This translates into CASSLGAGTSGRAQYF.

The chain employs TRBV28 and TRBJ2-6; D is unclear. CDR1 and CDR2 (germline): MDHEN, SYDVKM. This CDR3 has 14 residues. V lost 9 bases, J lost 1 base, and 10 bases lay in between. This CDR3 reads CASSRGSGANVLTF. In nucleotides, the CDR3 is TGTGCCAGTTCGCGCGGTTCTGGGGCCAACGTCCTGACTTTC.